A selection of T cell receptor beta chains follows, all from one sample in a study of cytotoxic CD8 clonotypes in ibrutinib-treated CLL. Assay used: immunoSEQ multiplex PCR; TCRdb lists only in-frame clones, some missing. Of around 70,000 clones in the sample, approximately 90% are singletons; the top ten hold approximately 3%. Sequenced here: PBMCs, sampled after 12 months of ibrutinib treatment. These receptors were taken from a human donor with chronic lymphocytic leukemia. Both conserved end residues are part of each CDR3.

TRBV5-5 | CASTLGQGKNIQYF
TRBV27 | CASSLSAGYAYGYTF
TRBV4-3 | CASSQEKGGGAETQYF
TRBV19 | CASSRLAGVTGELFF
TRBV18 | CASSRGQGYTGELFF
TRBV23-1 | CASSLNPSEQGDQPQHF
TRBV21-1 | CASRQGNRNTEAFF
TRBV6-5 | CASSYASGSGDTQYF
TRBV11-3 | CASSLVAGTGNTIYF
TRBV6-5 | CASKETGGISYEQYF
TRBV27 | CASSGTSGRIGELFF
TRBV5-4 | CASSQGLVEKLFF
TRBV12-5 | CASGLVGRNQPQHF
TRBV29-1 | CSVEAPNQPQHF
TRBV9 | CASSVSPQRRGYNEQFF
TRBV5-1 | CASSLEHRNTEAFF
TRBV19 | CASSSDHRQEGNQPQHF
TRBV30 | CAWSRGQGGQPQHF
TRBV19 | CASSAQLFARIYGYTF
TRBV7-8 | CASSEREGILVANTEAFF
TRBV28 | CASSGDYGYTF
TRBV19 | CASSIKPTGGNGYTF
TRBV6-6 | CASSFLGGSTDTQYF
TRBV18 | CASSPQDDSTGELFF
TRBV5-8 | CASSLGTSGSYTDTQYF
TRBV5-5 | CASSLYRQAIYGYTF